The 18 T cell receptor beta chains below all came from one sample that was sequenced in a study of blood T cell repertoires in COVID-19 (dated by TCRdb to the early 2020s). Library generation was performed with the immunoSEQ multiplex PCR assay. As stored in TCRdb, this immuneACCESS dataset retains in-frame rearrangements with V and J assigned. A fraction of the clones does not appear; measured against another copy, unresolved V genes explain less than half of the discrepancy, and the remainder lacks a known reason. For this sample there are about 200,000 clones; roughly nine tenths appear just once. Of the sample, about 2.2% falls within the top ten clones. Specimen: peripheral blood. The receptors originated from a woman between 50 and 59 years old with acute or convalescent COVID-19.

The gene calls are TRBV18 and TRBJ1-2; a possible D gene is TRBD1 (5 bases). The V end was cut by 2 bases, the J end by 4 bases, with 11 bases between. Germline-derived CDR1 and CDR2 are KGHSH and LQKENI. The CDR3 runs 14 residues. The chain's CDR3 is CASSPVDSTYGYTF. CDR3 DNA sequence: TGTGCCAGCTCACCAGTCGACAGCACCTATGGCTACACCTTC.

The J gene is TRBJ1-2, the V gene TRBV6-5; tentative D call: TRBD1 (6 bases). This CDR3 has 13 residues. Trimming cost V 4 bases and J 4 bases, with 10 bases left between them. Germline V gives CDR1 MNHEY, CDR2 SVGAGI. CDR3 loop: CASSSLDSYGYTF. The DNA for the CDR3 is TGTGCCAGCAGTTCCCTGGACAGCTATGGCTACACCTTC.

The V and J genes are TRBV10-2 and TRBJ2-3; TRBD2 agrees at 8 bases. This CDR3 is built from 15 residues. Germline CDR1 and CDR2: WSHSY and SAAADI. Trimming took 5 bases from V and 0 from J; bases not matched to a gene: 4. The CDR3 region has the DNA TGCGCCAGCAGTAGACCTAGCGGGAGCACAGATACGCAGTATTTT. Its translation is CASSRPSGSTDTQYF.

This clone was counted only a few times. This chain connects TRBV7-2 to TRBJ2-2; D perhaps matches TRBD1 (5 bases). V was clipped by 4 bases and J by 8 bases, with 11 bases between them. Germline assignment: CDR1 SGHTA and CDR2 FQGNSA. This CDR3 region has 13 residues. Written as DNA, the CDR3 is TGTGCCAGCAGCTCACGACAGAGGGGGGAGCTGTTTTTT. As protein: CASSSRQRGELFF.

J is TRBJ1-1 and V is TRBV9; D is perhaps TRBD1 (5 bases). Germline CDR1 reads SGDLS; CDR2 reads YYNGEE. The CDR3 is 15 residues long. V was clipped by 4 bases and J by 3 bases, with 16 bases between them. CDR3 in DNA: TGTGCCAGCAGCCCCAGCTGGGGCCGGGACACTGAAGCTTTCTTT. The encoded protein is CASSPSWGRDTEAFF.

This clone turned up a few times. This chain connects TRBV20-1 to TRBJ2-3; D not resolved. Germline V CDR1 and CDR2: DFQATT, SNEGSKA (reference sequence). V lost 3 bases, J lost 6 bases, and 13 bases lay in between. CDR3 length: 13 residues. The CDR3 reads CSASTIPRDTQYF. Written as DNA, the CDR3 is TGCAGTGCTAGTACTATCCCGCGGGATACGCAGTATTTT.

The chain couples TRBV15 to TRBJ2-3; D call uncertain. This CDR3 comprises 14 residues. The germline V gene encodes CDR1 LNHNV and CDR2 YYDKDF (reference sequence). V was cut by 9 bases and J by 1 base, with 14 bases left in between. This chain's CDR3 is CATKLDKGTDTQYF. Written as DNA, the CDR3 is TGTGCCACGAAACTTGACAAGGGCACAGATACGCAGTATTTT.

The count of this clone is one. This chain links TRBV5-4 with TRBJ2-7, with D possibly matching TRBD1 (5 bases). This CDR3 has 15 amino acids. Germline loops: CDR1 SGHNT, CDR2 YYREEE (reference sequence). V lost 4 bases to trimming and J lost 5 bases, with 19 bases between them. The CDR3 DNA reads TGTGCCAGCAGCCCAGGTGGGGCTGCGGTAAACGAGCAGTACTTC. Protein: CASSPGGAAVNEQYF.

CDR3 sequence: CASSSGQGATSSGYTF. The CDR3 bases are TGCGCCAGCAGCTCTGGACAGGGGGCCACAAGCAGCGGCTACACCTTC. This rearrangement joins TRBV5-1 to TRBJ1-2, with TRBD1 identical over 11 bases. CDR3 size: 16 residues. CDR1 and CDR2 from the germline V gene are SGHRS and YFSETQ. Germline trimming cut 3 bases from V and 8 bases from J; bases unmatched to any gene: 12. Full variable domain (outside the CDR3, taken from reference TRBV5-1 and TRBJ1-2): KAGVTQTPRYLIKTRGQQVTLSCSPISGHRSVSWYQQTPGQGLQFLFEYFSETQRNKGNFPGRFSGRQFSNSRSEMNVSTLELGDSALYLCASSSGQGATSSGYTFGSGTRLTVV.

V gene TRBV11-2 combines with J gene TRBJ2-2, with TRBD2 identical over 9 bases. The CDR3 consists of 17 residues. V trimming: 0 bases; J trimming: 5 bases; junction bases outside the gene matches: 7. Germline CDR1 and CDR2: SGHAT and FQNNGV. CDR3 loop: CASSLDHSGRGTGELFF. The CDR3, as DNA: TGTGCCAGCAGCTTAGACCATAGCGGGAGAGGGACCGGGGAGCTGTTTTTT.

The chain has TRBV11-3 and TRBJ2-7, with TRBD2 as a possible D gene (6 bases). The V end lost 7 bases, the J end lost 2 bases, and 12 bases lay between the germline ends. The CDR3 covers 13 residues. In germline, CDR1 is SGHNT, CDR2 YENEEA. The CDR3 nucleotides read TGTGCCAGCACCGCGGGGATGACCTACGAGCAGTACTTC. Translated, it gives CASTAGMTYEQYF.

This rearrangement joins TRBV7-2 to TRBJ2-2; TRBD1 matches at 11 bases. The CDR3 consists of 16 residues. The ends lost 7 bases at V and 5 bases at J; junction bases unmatched: 9. The germline V gene encodes CDR1 SGHTA and CDR2 FQGNSA. The CDR3 spells CASTPAGTGGTGELFF. CDR3 coding DNA: TGTGCCAGCACCCCAGCGGGGACAGGGGGAACCGGGGAGCTGTTTTTT.

This sequence joins TRBV3-1 (or the pseudogene TRBV3-2) and TRBJ2-6; D gene ambiguous. V shed 0 bases and J shed 0 bases, with 3 bases lying between them. Germline V lookup: CDR1 LGHDT, CDR2 YNNKEL (reference sequence). There are 15 residues in the CDR3. CDR3 in amino acids: CASSQDLSGANVLTF. The CDR3 nucleotides are TGTGCCAGCAGCCAAGACCTCTCTGGGGCCAACGTCCTGACTTTC.

The chain joins TRBV7-9 to TRBJ1-1; D is possibly TRBD1 (5 bases). Looked up from germline, CDR1 is SEHNR and CDR2 is FQNEAQ (reference sequence). The CDR3 is made up of 14 amino acids. V was clipped by 7 bases and J by 1 base, with 13 bases between them. Here the CDR3 reads CASTSGWENTEAFF. The CDR3 DNA reads TGTGCCAGCACCTCAGGGTGGGAGAACACTGAAGCTTTCTTT.

V usage is TRBV19 and J usage is TRBJ2-1; 12 bases agree with TRBD1. CDR3 length equals 19 residues. Germline trimming cut 5 bases from V and 0 bases from J; bases unmatched to any gene: 11. Germline CDR1 and CDR2: LNHDA and SQIVND (reference sequence). The chain's CDR3 is CASSLRGQGAISSYNEQFF. As DNA, the CDR3 is TGTGCCAGTAGTTTGCGGGGACAGGGGGCAATAAGCTCCTACAATGAGCAGTTCTTC.

This clone is a singleton in its sample. This chain links TRBV14 with TRBJ1-1; D gene ambiguous. The CDR3 runs 13 residues. Trimming cost V 4 bases and J 0 bases, with 6 bases left between them. CDR1 is SGHDN and CDR2 is FVKESK in the germline V gene. CDR3 sequence (DNA): TGTGCCAGCAGCCGCGACATGAACACTGAAGCTTTCTTT. Its protein product is CASSRDMNTEAFF.

The chain combines TRBV11-3 with TRBJ1-1; D perhaps matches TRBD1 (5 bases). V was cut by 1 base and J by 1 base, with 10 bases left in between. Germline CDR1 SGHNT, CDR2 YENEEA. This CDR3 spans 15 amino acids. In DNA form, the CDR3 reads TGTGCCAGCAGCTTAGGGGGGGAGAGGAACACTGAAGCTTTCTTT. Encoded protein: CASSLGGERNTEAFF.

The DNA for the CDR3 is TGTGCCAGCAGCGTAGGCCAGGGGAGCCAAGAGACCCAGTACTTC. The encoded protein is CASSVGQGSQETQYF. The J gene is TRBJ2-5, the V gene TRBV9; D might be TRBD1 (6 bases). CDR1 and CDR2 (germline): SGDLS, YYNGEE. The CDR3 runs to 15 residues. Trimming removed 0 bases from V and 1 base from J, with 10 bases in between.